The 21 T cell receptor beta chains below were found in one sample sequenced in a study of blood T cell repertoires in COVID-19. The data were produced by immunoSEQ multiplex PCR, yet TCRdb's version contains in-frame clones alone and is incomplete. The data hold roughly 320,000 clones, with 89% observed a single time. What was sequenced was peripheral blood. These TCRs come from a woman aged 25 to 39 with COVID-19, enrolled during active disease.

The rearrangement links TRBV9 to TRBJ1-1; TRBD1 aligns across 9 bases. The junction had 12 bases not matched to a gene; V was cut back by 4 bases and J by 2 bases. The CDR3 has 17 residues. Germline V lookup: CDR1 SGDLS, CDR2 YYNGEE. The CDR3, as DNA: TGTGCCAGCAGCCCCTACCCGGTGGGACAGGGTAACACTGAAGCTTTCTTT. This encodes CASSPYPVGQGNTEAFF.

The genes are TRBV6-5 and TRBJ1-2; D call uncertain. V was trimmed by 2 bases and J by 2 bases, leaving 9 bases between them. The CDR3 contains 14 residues. The germline V gene has CDR1 MNHEY and CDR2 SVGAGI. This CDR3 reads CASSYGERNYGYTF. Here the CDR3 DNA reads TGTGCCAGCAGTTACGGAGAGAGGAACTATGGCTACACCTTC.

V is TRBV11-3 and J is TRBJ1-1; 7 nucleotides align to TRBD1. With 5 bases clipped from V and 2 bases from J, the junction kept 5 bases outside the gene matches. The CDR3 contains 14 residues. Germline CDR1 and CDR2: SGHNT and YENEEA. The CDR3 here is CASSQGDANTEAFF. The CDR3 DNA follows: TGTGCCAGCAGCCAGGGGGACGCTAACACTGAAGCTTTCTTT.

The J gene is TRBJ1-1, the V gene TRBV6-5; D possibly corresponds to TRBD1 (5 bases). This CDR3 region has 14 residues. The germline V gene encodes CDR1 MNHEY and CDR2 SVGAGI. Trimming pared 6 bases from V and 0 bases from J, leaving 11 bases between. The CDR3 DNA reads as TGTGCCAGCAGAGGGGTGACGATGAACACTGAAGCTTTCTTT. Protein product: CASRGVTMNTEAFF.

The CDR3 here is CASSFDRVETQYF. DNA for the CDR3: TGTGCCAGCAGCTTTGACAGGGTTGAGACCCAGTACTTC. The chain recombines TRBV7-2 with TRBJ2-5, with TRBD1 matching over 7 bases. With V trimmed by 3 bases and J by 5 bases, 3 bases remained unmatched. CDR3 length: 13 residues. Germline loops: CDR1 SGHTA, CDR2 FQGNSA.

This clone was detected once. The rearrangement links TRBV4-1 to TRBJ1-4, with D tentatively TRBD1 (5 bases). CDR1 and CDR2 from the germline V gene are MGHRA and YSYEKL. Trimming pared 0 bases from V and 11 bases from J, leaving 13 bases between. The CDR3 has 14 amino acids. This CDR3 is CASSQDDGGRKLFF. The CDR3 DNA is TGCGCCAGCAGCCAAGACGACGGGGGAAGGAAACTGTTTTTT.

The rearrangement uses TRBV5-5 and TRBJ1-6; 9 bases agree with TRBD1. Trimming removed 2 bases from V and 0 bases from J; junction bases left unmatched: 12. Germline V gene data show CDR1 as SGHKS and CDR2 as YYEKEE (reference sequence). The length of the CDR3 is 20 residues. CDR3 protein: CASSLQGATRGISYNSPLHF. The CDR3 nucleotides are TGTGCCAGCAGCTTACAGGGGGCCACGAGGGGGATCTCCTATAATTCACCCCTCCACTTT.

The J gene is TRBJ1-3, the V gene TRBV19, with D maybe TRBD1 (6 bases). The V and J ends lost 8 bases and 0 bases respectively, with 17 bases between them. Per the germline V gene, CDR1 is LNHDA and CDR2 is SQIVND (reference sequence). The CDR3 is made up of 16 amino acids. The CDR3 loop reads CASGGGPVGSGNTIYF. CDR3 coding DNA: TGTGCCAGTGGGGGGGGCCCAGTGGGCTCTGGAAACACCATATATTTT.

The chain is built from TRBV5-4 and TRBJ1-3, with D perhaps TRBD1 (6 bases). Germline V gene sequence: CDR1 SGHNT, CDR2 YYREEE (reference sequence). Trimming removed 0 bases from V and 6 bases from J, with 10 bases in between. This CDR3 has 14 amino acids. The CDR3 nucleotides read TGTGCCAGCAGCTTGGATGCAGGGGCAAACACCATATATTTT. This sequence encodes CASSLDAGANTIYF. The whole variable domain, filled in from reference TRBV5-4 and TRBJ1-3, reads ETGVTQSPTHLIKTRGQQVTLRCSSQSGHNTVSWYQQALGQGPQFIFQYYREEENGRGNFPPRFSGLQFPNYSSELNVNALELDDSALYLCASSLDAGANTIYFGEGSWLTVV.

The rearrangement joins TRBV6-6 to TRBJ1-4; no clear D. Between the trimmed V and J ends, which lost 7 bases and 3 bases, there was a span of 15 bases. This CDR3 comprises 15 residues. Germline CDR1 reads MNHNY; CDR2 reads SVGAGI (reference sequence). The CDR3 here is CASTLPSPANEKLFF. In DNA form, the CDR3 reads TGTGCCAGCACCCTACCCTCGCCGGCTAATGAAAAACTGTTTTTT.

The V call is TRBV6-5, the J call TRBJ1-5, with D perhaps TRBD1 (5 bases). The ends were cut back, 2 bases at V and 5 bases at J, with 7 bases in the middle. CDR1 is MNHEY, CDR2 SVGAGI, per germline. There are 13 residues in the CDR3. The CDR3 coding sequence is TGTGCCAGCAGTTACCGCAGGGATCAGCCCCAGCATTTT. Its protein is CASSYRRDQPQHF.

V is TRBV7-2 and J is TRBJ2-3; no reliable D call. The CDR3 contains 16 residues. CDR1 is SGHTA, CDR2 FQGNSA, per germline. The V end was cut by 1 base, the J end by 1 base, with 12 bases between. CDR3: CASSLVGVGGTDTQYF. The CDR3 DNA reads TGTGCCAGCAGCTTAGTAGGAGTCGGAGGCACAGATACGCAGTATTTT.

This chain uses TRBV9 with TRBJ2-3; 9 bases match TRBD2. The V and J ends lost 4 bases and 4 bases, in that order; junction bases with no gene match: 10. This CDR3 contains 16 residues. CDR1 SGDLS and CDR2 YYNGEE come from the germline V gene. The CDR3 DNA reads TGTGCCAGCAGCTCCCGCCGTGCGGGGGGGCCAGATACGCAGTATTTT. Translated: CASSSRRAGGPDTQYF.

The chain is built from TRBV5-4 and TRBJ2-1, with D possibly matching TRBD1 (7 bases). This CDR3 region has 16 residues. Germline CDR1 and CDR2: SGHNT and YYREEE (reference sequence). Trimming stripped 0 bases from V and 9 bases from J, with 19 bases between. CDR3 loop: CASSLAPGGRKSEQFF. CDR3 DNA sequence: TGTGCCAGCAGCTTGGCCCCAGGGGGGAGAAAGAGTGAGCAGTTCTTC.

As regards this clone: Within the sample, other DNA sequences also encode this same CDR3. This chain joins TRBV10-1 and TRBJ2-6; the D is unclear. Per germline, CDR1 WNHNN and CDR2 SYGVQD (reference sequence). With 2 bases removed from V and 0 bases from J, the gap between germline ends came to 5 bases. This CDR3 contains 15 residues. The DNA of the CDR3 is TGCGCCAGCAGTGAGGGCCGCTCTGGGGCCAACGTCCTGACTTTC. Protein: CASSEGRSGANVLTF.

The J gene is TRBJ1-1, the V gene TRBV6-1; tentatively, D is TRBD1 (5 bases). The CDR3 is 15 amino acids. Trimming cost V 4 bases and J 4 bases, with 16 bases left between them. Germline lookup yields CDR1 MNHNS and CDR2 SASEGT. The CDR3 coding sequence is TGTGCCAGCAGTGGAGCTACACCAAGGGGCACTGAAGCTTTCTTT. This sequence encodes CASSGATPRGTEAFF.

The chain has TRBV6-1 and TRBJ1-1, with TRBD1 identical over 7 bases. The length of the CDR3 is 13 residues. J gave up 1 base and V 6 bases, and 2 bases lay outside the gene matches. CDR1 MNHNS and CDR2 SASEGT come from the germline V gene. Here the CDR3 DNA reads TGTGCCAGCAGGGGGACAGCGAACACTGAAGCTTTCTTT. Translating gives CASRGTANTEAFF.

The rearrangement joins TRBV5-4 to TRBJ1-4; possible D gene TRBD1, 6 bases. The CDR3 extends over 16 amino acids. Trimming took off 3 bases at V and 7 bases at J, with 19 bases between the two ends. In germline, CDR1 is SGHNT, CDR2 YYREEE (reference sequence). CDR3 coding DNA: TGTGCCAGCAGCTCTACCTTAGGGGGGGCCGGTGAAAAACTGTTTTTT. This encodes CASSSTLGGAGEKLFF.

The gene calls are TRBV12-3 or TRBV12-4 and TRBJ1-5, with D uncertain. This CDR3 spans 12 amino acids. With 6 bases removed from V and 9 bases from J, the gap between germline ends came to 12 bases. The CDR3 nucleotides are TGTGCCAGCAGCCGGGTCGCGGGGCCCCAGCATTTT. Amino acids: CASSRVAGPQHF.

The CDR3 region has the DNA TGTGCCAGCTCACCATCCCTCGGGGGGGATTCACCCCTCCACTTT. This translates into CASSPSLGGDSPLHF. This chain uses TRBV18 with TRBJ1-6, with D possibly being TRBD1 (5 bases). Germline values: CDR1 KGHSH, CDR2 LQKENI. V gave up 2 bases and J gave up 8 bases, with 13 bases separating them. The CDR3 runs 15 residues.

This chain uses TRBV10-3 with TRBJ2-3, with D possibly matching TRBD1 (5 bases). Trimming took off 0 bases at V and 8 bases at J, with 9 bases between the two ends. CDR1 and CDR2 (germline): ENHRY, SYGVKD. This CDR3 is 13 amino acids long. In nucleotides, the CDR3 is TGTGCCATCAGTGAGTCACAGGATGCTACGCAGTATTTT. It translates to CAISESQDATQYF.